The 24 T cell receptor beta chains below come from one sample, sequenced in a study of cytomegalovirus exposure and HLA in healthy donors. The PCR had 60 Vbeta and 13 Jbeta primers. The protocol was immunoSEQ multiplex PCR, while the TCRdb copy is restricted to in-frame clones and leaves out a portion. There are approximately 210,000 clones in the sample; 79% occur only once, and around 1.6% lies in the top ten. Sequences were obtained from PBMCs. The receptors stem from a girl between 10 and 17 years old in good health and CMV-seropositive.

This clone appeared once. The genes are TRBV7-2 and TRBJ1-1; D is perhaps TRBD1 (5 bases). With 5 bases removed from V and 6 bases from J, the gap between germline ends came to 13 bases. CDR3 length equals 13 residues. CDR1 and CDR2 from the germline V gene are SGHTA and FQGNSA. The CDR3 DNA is TGTGCCAGCAGCCCCCGGGCGGGGGCTGAAGCTTTCTTT. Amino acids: CASSPRAGAEAFF.

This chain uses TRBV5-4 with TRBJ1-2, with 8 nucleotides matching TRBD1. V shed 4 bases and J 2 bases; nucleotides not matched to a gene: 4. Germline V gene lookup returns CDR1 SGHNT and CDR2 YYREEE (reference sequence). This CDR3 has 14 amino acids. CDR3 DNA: TGTGCCAGCAGCAGGGGACAGGAGAACTATGGCTACACCTTC. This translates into CASSRGQENYGYTF.

The CDR3 nucleotides are TGTGCCAGCAGTTACTCCGGCTCCTACGAGCAGTACTTC. This encodes CASSYSGSYEQYF. The chain recombines TRBV6-5 with TRBJ2-7; D remains unclear. The CDR3 is made up of 13 amino acids. Germline values: CDR1 MNHEY, CDR2 SVGAGI. Trimming took off 0 bases at V and 0 bases at J, with 3 bases between the two ends.

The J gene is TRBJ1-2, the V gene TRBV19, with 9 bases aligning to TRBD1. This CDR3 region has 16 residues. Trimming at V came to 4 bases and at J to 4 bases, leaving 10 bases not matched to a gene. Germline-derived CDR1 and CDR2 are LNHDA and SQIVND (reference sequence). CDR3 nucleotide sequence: TGTGCCAGTAGTAGTATATTGGGACAGGGTGCCTATGGCTACACCTTC. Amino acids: CASSSILGQGAYGYTF.

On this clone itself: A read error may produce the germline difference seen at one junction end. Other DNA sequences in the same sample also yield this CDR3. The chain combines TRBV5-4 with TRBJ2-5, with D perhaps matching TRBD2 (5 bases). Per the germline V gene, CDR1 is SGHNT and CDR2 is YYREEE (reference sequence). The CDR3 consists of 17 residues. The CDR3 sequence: CASGPIVGGQFQETQYF. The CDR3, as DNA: TGTGCCAGCGGTCCTATTGTCGGCGGGCAATTCCAAGAGACCCAATACTTC.

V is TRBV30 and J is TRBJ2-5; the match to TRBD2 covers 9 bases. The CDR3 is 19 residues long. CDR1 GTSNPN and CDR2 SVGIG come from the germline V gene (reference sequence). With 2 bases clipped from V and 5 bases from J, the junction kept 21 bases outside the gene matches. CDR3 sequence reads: CAWSPPPGVAGAHRETQYF. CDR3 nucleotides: TGTGCCTGGAGTCCCCCCCCTGGGGTAGCGGGGGCCCACCGGGAGACCCAGTACTTC.

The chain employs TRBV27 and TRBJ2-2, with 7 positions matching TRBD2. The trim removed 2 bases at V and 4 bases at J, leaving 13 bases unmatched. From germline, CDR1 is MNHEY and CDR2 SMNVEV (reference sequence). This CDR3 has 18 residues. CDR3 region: CASSLTPGLPRGTGELFF. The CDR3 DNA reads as TGTGCCAGCAGTTTAACTCCGGGACTACCCCGTGGCACCGGGGAGCTGTTTTTT.

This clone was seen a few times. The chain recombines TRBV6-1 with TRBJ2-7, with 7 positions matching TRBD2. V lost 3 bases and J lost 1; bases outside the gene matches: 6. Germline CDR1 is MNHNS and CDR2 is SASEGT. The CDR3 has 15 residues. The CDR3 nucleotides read TGTGCCAGCAGTGAGGGTGCGGGGGAGTCCTACGAGCAGTACTTC. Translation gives CASSEGAGESYEQYF.

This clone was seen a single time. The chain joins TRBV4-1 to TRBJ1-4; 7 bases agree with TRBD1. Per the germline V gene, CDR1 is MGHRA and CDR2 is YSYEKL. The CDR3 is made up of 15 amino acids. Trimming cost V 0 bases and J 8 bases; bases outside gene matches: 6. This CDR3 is CASSQDVRGEEKLFF. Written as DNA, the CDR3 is TGCGCCAGCAGCCAAGATGTCAGGGGGGAGGAAAAACTGTTTTTT.

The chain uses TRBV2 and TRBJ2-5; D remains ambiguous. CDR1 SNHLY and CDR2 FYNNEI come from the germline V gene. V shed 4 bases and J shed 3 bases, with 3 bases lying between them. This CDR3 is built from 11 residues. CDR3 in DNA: TGTGCCAGCAGTGTTAAAGAGACCCAGTACTTC. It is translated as CASSVKETQYF.

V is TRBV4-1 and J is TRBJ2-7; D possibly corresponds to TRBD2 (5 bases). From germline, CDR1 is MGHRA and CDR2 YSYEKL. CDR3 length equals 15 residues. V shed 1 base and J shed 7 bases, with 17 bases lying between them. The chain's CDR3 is CASSQVGGRTPEQYF. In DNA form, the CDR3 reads TGCGCCAGCAGCCAAGTAGGTGGCAGGACTCCGGAGCAGTACTTC.

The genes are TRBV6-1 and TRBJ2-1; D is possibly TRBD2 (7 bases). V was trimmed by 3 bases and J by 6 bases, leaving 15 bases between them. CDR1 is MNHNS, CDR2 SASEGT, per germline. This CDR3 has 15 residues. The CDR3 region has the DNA TGTGCCAGCAGTGATGGTGGGGGGGCACTCAATGAGCAGTTCTTC. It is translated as CASSDGGGALNEQFF.

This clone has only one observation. The CDR3 loop reads CASSRQLDISYEQYF. Here the CDR3 DNA reads TGTGCCAGCAGTCGCCAGCTGGACATCTCCTACGAGCAGTACTTC. The rearrangement uses TRBV2 and TRBJ2-7; D perhaps matches TRBD1 (5 bases). The CDR3 runs to 15 residues. Germline lookup yields CDR1 SNHLY and CDR2 FYNNEI. The V and J ends lost 5 bases and 0 bases respectively, with 14 bases between them.

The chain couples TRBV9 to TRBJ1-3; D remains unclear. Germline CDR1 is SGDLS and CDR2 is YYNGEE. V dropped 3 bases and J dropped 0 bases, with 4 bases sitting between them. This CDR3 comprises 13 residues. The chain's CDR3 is CASSESSGNTIYF. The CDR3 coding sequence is TGTGCCAGCAGCGAGAGCTCTGGAAACACCATATATTTT.

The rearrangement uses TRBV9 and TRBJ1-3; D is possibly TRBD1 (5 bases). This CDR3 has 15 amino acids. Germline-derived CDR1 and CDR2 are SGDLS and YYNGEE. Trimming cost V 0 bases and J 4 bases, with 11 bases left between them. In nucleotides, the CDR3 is TGTGCCAGCAGCGTAGGGGGGGTAGGAGGAAACACCATATATTTT. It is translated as CASSVGGVGGNTIYF.

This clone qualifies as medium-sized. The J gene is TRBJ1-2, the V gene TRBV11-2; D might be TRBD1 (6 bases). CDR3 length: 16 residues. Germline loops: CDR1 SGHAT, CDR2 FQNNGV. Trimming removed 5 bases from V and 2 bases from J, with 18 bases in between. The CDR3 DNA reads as TGTGCCAGCAGCCCACCCCGAAGCCAGGGGAACTATGGCTACACCTTC. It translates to CASSPPRSQGNYGYTF.

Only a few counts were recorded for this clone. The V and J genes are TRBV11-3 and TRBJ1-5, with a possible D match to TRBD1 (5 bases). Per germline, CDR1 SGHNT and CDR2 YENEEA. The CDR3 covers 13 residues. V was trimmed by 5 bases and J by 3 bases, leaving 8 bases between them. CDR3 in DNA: TGTGCCAGCAGCGGGGGGTACAATCAGCCCCAGCATTTT. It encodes CASSGGYNQPQHF.

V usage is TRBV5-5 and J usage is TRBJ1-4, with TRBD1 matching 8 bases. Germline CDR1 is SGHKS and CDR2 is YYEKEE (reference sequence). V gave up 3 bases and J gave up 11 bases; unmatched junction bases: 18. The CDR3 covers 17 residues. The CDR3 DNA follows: TGTGCCAGCAGCTCTATATTAGGGACAGGCCCGTCAGCGAAACTGTTTTTT. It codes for CASSSILGTGPSAKLFF.

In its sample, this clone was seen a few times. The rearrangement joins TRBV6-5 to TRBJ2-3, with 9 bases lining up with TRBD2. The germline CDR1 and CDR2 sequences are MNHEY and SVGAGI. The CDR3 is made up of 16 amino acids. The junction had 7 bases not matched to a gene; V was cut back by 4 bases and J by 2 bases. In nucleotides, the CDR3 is TGTGCCAGCAGTTTACGAGTAGCGGGAGTCACAGATACGCAGTATTTT. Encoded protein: CASSLRVAGVTDTQYF.

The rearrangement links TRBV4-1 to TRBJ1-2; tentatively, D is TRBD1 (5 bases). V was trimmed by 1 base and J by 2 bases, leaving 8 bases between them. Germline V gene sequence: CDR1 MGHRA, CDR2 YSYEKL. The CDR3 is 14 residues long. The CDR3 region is CASSQGTQNYGYTF. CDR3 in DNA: TGCGCCAGCAGCCAAGGGACACAAAACTATGGCTACACCTTC.

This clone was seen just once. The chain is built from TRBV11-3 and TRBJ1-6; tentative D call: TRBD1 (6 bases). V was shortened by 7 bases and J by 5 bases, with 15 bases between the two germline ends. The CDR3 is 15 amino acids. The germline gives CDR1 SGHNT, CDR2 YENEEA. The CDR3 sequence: CASNDGQRNNSPLHF. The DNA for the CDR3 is TGTGCCAGCAACGATGGACAGCGTAATAATTCACCCCTCCACTTT.

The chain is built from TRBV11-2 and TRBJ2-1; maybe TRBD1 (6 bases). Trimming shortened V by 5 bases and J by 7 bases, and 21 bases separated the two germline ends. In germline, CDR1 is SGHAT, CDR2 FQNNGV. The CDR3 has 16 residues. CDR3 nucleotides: TGTGCCAGCAGCCTTTTCAGGGGCAGGGCAGTTAATGAGCAGTTCTTC. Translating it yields CASSLFRGRAVNEQFF.

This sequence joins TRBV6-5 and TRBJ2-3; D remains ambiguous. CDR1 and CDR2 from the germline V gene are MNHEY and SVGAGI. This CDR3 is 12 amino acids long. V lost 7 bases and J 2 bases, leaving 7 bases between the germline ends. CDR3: CASKTDTDTQYF. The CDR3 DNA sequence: TGTGCCAGCAAAACAGACACAGATACGCAGTATTTT.

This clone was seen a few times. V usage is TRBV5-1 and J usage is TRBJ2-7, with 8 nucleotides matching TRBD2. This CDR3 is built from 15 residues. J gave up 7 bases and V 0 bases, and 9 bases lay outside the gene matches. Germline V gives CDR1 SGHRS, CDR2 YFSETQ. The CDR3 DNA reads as TGCGCCAGCAGCTTGGCCCCTAGCGGGTCTCAAGAGCAGTACTTC. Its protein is CASSLAPSGSQEQYF.